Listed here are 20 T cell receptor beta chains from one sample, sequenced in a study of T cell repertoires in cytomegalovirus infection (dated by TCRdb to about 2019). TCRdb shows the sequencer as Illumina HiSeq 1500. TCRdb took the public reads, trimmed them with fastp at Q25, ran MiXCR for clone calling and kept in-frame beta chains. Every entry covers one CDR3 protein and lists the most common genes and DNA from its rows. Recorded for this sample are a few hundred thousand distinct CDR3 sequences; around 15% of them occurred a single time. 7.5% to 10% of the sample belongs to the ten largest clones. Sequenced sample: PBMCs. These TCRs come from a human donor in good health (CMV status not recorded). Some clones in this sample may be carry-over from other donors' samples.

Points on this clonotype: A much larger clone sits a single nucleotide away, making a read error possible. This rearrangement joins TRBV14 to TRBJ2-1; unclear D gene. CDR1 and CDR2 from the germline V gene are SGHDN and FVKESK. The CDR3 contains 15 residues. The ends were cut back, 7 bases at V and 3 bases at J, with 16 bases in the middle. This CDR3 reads CASNPLEWLYNEQFF. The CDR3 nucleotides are TGTGCCAGCAATCCCCTTGAATGGCTCTACAATGAGCAGTTCTTC.

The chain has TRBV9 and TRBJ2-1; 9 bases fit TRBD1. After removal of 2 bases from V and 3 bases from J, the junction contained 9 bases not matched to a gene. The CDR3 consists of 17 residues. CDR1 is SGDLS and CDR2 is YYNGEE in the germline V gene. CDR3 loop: CASSVRAGQGYYNEQFF. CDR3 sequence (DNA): TGTGCCAGCAGCGTTCGAGCGGGACAGGGTTACTACAATGAGCAGTTCTTC. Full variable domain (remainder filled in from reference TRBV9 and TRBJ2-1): DSGVTQTPKHLITATGQRVTLRCSPRSGDLSVYWYQQSLDQGLQFLIQYYNGEERAKGNILERFSAQQFPDLHSELNLSSLELGDSALYFCASSVRAGQGYYNEQFFGPGTRLTVL.

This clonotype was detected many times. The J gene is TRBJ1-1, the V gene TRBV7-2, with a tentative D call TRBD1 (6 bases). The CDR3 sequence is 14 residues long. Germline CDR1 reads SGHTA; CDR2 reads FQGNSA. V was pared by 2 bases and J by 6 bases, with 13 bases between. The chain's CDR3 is CASSLLGAEAEAFF. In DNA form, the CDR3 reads TGTGCCAGCAGCTTACTGGGGGCCGAGGCTGAAGCTTTCTTT.

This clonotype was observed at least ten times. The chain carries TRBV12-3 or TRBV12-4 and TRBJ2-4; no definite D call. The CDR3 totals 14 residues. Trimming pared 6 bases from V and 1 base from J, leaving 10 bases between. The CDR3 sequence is CASRGMSAKNIQYF. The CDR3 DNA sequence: TGTGCCAGCAGGGGCATGTCGGCCAAAAACATTCAGTACTTC.

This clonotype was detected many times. The CDR3 protein is CASSLNPYGYTF. DNA of the CDR3: TGTGCCAGCAGTCTCAACCCCTATGGCTACACCTTC. The rearrangement joins TRBV28 to TRBJ1-2; D is unclear. Germline CDR1 is MDHEN and CDR2 is SYDVKM. Trimming removed 5 bases from V and 4 bases from J, with 8 bases in between. The CDR3 spans 12 residues.

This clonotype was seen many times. The CDR3 region is CASSFSPGNSPLHF. The CDR3 DNA is TGTGCCAGCAGCTTTTCCCCAGGCAATTCACCCCTCCACTTT. The gene calls are TRBV5-6 and TRBJ1-6, with D hard to call. CDR3 length: 14 amino acids. V was pared by 2 bases and J by 7 bases, with 10 bases between. The germline V gene has CDR1 SGHDT and CDR2 YYEEEE.

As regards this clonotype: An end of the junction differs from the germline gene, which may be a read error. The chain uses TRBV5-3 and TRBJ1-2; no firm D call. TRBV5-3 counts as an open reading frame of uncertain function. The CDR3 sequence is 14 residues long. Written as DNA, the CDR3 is TGTGCCAGCAGCTTGGCCGCCGGCCTTGTGAGCTACACCTTC. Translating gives CASSLAAGLVSYTF.

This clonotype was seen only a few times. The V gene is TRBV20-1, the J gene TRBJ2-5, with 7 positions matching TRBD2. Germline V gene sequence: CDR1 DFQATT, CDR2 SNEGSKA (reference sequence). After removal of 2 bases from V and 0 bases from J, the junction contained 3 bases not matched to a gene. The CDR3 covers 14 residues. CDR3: CSARSLADQETQYF. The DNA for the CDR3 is TGCAGTGCTAGAAGTCTAGCGGACCAAGAGACCCAGTACTTC.

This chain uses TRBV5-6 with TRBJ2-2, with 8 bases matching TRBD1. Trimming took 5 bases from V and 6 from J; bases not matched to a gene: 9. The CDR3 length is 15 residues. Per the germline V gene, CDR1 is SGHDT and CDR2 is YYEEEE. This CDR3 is CASRRGQGLSGELFF. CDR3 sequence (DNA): TGTGCCAGCAGACGTGGACAGGGTTTATCCGGGGAGCTGTTTTTT.

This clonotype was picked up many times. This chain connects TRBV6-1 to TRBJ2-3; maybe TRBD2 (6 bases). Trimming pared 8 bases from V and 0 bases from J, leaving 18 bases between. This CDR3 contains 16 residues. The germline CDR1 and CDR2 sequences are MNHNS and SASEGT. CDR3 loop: CASAPLAGVSTDTQYF. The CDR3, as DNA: TGTGCCAGCGCACCACTAGCCGGCGTAAGCACAGATACGCAGTATTTT.

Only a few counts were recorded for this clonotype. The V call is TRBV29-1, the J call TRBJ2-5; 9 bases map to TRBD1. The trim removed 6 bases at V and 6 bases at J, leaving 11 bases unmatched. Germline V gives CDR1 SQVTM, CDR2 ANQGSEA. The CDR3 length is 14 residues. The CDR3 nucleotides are TGCAGCGTGATTCCACAGGGGGCTGAAAAGACCCAGTACTTC. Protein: CSVIPQGAEKTQYF. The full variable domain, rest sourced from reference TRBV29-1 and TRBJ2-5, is SAVISQKPSRDICQRGTSLTIQCQVDSQVTMMFWYRQQPGQSLTLIATANQGSEATYESGFVIDKFPISRPNLTFSTLTVSNMSPEDSSIYLCSVIPQGAEKTQYFGPGTRLLVL.

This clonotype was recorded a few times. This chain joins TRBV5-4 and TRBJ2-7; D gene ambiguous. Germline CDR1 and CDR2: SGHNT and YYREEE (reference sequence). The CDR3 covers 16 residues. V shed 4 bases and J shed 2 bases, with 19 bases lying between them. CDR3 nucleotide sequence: TGTGCCAGCAGCCCAACCCGCGGCCTAGGAGCCTACGAGCAGTACTTC. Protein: CASSPTRGLGAYEQYF.

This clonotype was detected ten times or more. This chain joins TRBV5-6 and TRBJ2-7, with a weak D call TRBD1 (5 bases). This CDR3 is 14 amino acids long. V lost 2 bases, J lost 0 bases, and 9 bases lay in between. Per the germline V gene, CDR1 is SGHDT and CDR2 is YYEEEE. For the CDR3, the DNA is TGTGCCAGCAGCTTTAGGGGCTCCTCCTACGAGCAGTACTTC. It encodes CASSFRGSSYEQYF.

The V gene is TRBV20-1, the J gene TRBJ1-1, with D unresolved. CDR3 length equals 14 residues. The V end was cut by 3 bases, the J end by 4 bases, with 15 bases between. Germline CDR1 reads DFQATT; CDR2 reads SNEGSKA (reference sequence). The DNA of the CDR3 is TGCAGTGCTAGTTTGGGCAGTCAGCTCACTGAAGCTTTCTTT. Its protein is CSASLGSQLTEAFF.

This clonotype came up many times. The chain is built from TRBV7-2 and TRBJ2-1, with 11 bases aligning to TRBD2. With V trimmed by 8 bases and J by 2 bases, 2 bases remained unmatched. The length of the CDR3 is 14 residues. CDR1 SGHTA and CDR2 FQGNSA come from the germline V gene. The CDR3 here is CASRSGRAYNEQFF. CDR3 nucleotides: TGTGCCAGCCGTAGCGGGAGGGCCTACAATGAGCAGTTCTTC.

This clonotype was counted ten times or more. CDR3 DNA sequence: TGTGCCAGCAGCTTAGTGACGGGGGAGTGGTCCCAAGAGACCCAGTACTTC. It translates to CASSLVTGEWSQETQYF. The chain carries TRBV7-6 and TRBJ2-5; the D gene is possibly TRBD2 (6 bases). The CDR3 is 17 residues long. The V end lost 1 base, the J end lost 1 base, and 16 bases lay between the germline ends. Germline loops: CDR1 SGHVS, CDR2 FNYEAQ. Full variable domain (remainder filled in from reference TRBV7-6 and TRBJ2-5): GAGVSQSPRYKVTKRGQDVALRCDPISGHVSLYWYRQALGQGPEFLTYFNYEAQQDKSGLPNDRFSAERPEGSISTLTIQRTEQRDSAMYRCASSLVTGEWSQETQYFGPGTRLLVL.

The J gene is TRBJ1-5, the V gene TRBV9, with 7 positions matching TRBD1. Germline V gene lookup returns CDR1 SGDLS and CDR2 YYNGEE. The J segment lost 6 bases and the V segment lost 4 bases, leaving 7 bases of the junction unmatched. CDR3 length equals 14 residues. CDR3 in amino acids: CASSRTGRTQPQHF. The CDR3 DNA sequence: TGTGCCAGCAGCCGGACAGGCCGTACTCAGCCCCAGCATTTT.

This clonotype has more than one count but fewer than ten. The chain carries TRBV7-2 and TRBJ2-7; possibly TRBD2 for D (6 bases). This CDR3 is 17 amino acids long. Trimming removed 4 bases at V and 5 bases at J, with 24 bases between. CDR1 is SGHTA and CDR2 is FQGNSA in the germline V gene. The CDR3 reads CASSSGTPGIWVNEQYF. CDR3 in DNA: TGTGCCAGCAGCTCCGGGACTCCAGGGATTTGGGTGAACGAGCAGTACTTC. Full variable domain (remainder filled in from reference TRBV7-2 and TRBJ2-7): GAGVSQSPSNKVTEKGKDVELRCDPISGHTALYWYRQSLGQGLEFLIYFQGNSAPDKSGLPSDRFSAERTGGSVSTLTIQRTQQEDSAVYLCASSSGTPGIWVNEQYFGPGTRLTVT.

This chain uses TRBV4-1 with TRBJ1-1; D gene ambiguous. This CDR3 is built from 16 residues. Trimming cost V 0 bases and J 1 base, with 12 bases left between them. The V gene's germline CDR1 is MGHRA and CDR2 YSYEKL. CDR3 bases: TGCGCCAGCAGCCAAGATATTCAGGCGGCGAACACTGAAGCTTTCTTT. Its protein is CASSQDIQAANTEAFF.

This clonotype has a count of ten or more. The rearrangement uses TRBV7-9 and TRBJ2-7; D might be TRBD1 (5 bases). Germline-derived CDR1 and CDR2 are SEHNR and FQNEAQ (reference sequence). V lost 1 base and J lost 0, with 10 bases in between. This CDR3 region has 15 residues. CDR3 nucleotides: TGTGCCAGCAGCTTAGTGGTACAGGACTCCTACGAGCAGTACTTC. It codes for CASSLVVQDSYEQYF. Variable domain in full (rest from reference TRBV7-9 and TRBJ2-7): DTGVSQNPRHKITKRGQNVTFRCDPISEHNRLYWYRQTLGQGPEFLTYFQNEAQLEKSRLLSDRFSAERPKGSFSTLEIQRTEQGDSAMYLCASSLVVQDSYEQYFGPGTRLTVT.